Ten or more counts support the clone carrying this T cell receptor (beta chain). The germline CDR1 and CDR2 sequences are SGHRS and YFSETQ. The germline V and J ends were trimmed by 0 bases and 0 bases, with 10 bases remaining between them. The CDR3 spans 17 residues. The sample comes from a study of metastatic and nonmetastatic thyroid tumors. Not a single patient had been given any form of treatment at any point before undergoing thyroid surgery. TCRdb re-analyzed the PCR reads through MiXCR. The sample contains 30,000 to 40,000 clones, about 18% of which appear only once. V gene TRBV5-1 combines with J gene TRBJ2-6; tentatively, D is TRBD1 (6 bases). The source of this sequence is a male donor with papillary thyroid cancer or a benign thyroid nodule (not recorded which). Some clones in this sample may be carry-over from other donors' samples. Sequencing input: blood. CDR3 in amino acids: CASSLEGQLSGANVLTF. CDR3 coding DNA: TGCGCCAGCAGCTTGGAGGGACAACTCTCTGGGGCCAACGTCCTGACTTTC.